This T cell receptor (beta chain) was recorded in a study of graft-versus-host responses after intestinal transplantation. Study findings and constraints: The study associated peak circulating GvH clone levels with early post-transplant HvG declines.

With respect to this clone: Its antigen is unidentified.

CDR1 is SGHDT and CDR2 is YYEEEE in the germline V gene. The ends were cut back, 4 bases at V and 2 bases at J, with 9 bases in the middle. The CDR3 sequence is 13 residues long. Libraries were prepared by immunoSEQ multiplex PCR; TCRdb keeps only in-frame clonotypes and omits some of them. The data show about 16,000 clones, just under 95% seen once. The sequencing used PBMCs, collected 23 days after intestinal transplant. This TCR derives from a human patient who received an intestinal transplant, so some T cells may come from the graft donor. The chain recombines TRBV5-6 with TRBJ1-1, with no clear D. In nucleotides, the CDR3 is TGTGCCAGCAGCCTTTCTTTAAACACTGAAGCTTTCTTT. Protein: CASSLSLNTEAFF.